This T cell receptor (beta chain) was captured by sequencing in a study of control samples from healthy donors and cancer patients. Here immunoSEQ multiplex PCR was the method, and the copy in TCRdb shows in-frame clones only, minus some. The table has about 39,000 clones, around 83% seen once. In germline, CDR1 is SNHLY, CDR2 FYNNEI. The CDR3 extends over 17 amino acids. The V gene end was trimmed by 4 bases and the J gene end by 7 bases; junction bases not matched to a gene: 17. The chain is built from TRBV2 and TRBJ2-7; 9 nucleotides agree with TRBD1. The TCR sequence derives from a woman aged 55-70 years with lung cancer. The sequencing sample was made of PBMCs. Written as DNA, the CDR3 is TGTGCCAGCAGTGGAGACCCCGTGACAGGGGGTTTGGATGAGCAGTACTTC. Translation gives CASSGDPVTGGLDEQYF.